This T cell receptor (beta chain) was sequenced during a study of control samples from healthy donors and cancer patients. The protocol was immunoSEQ multiplex PCR, while the TCRdb copy is restricted to in-frame clones and leaves out a portion. The sample contains around 43,000 clones, approximately 90% of which appear only once. The CDR3 runs to 16 residues. Germline CDR1 MNHEY, CDR2 SVGEGT. Between the trimmed V and J ends, which lost 5 bases and 5 bases, there was a span of 21 bases. The receptor's source is a woman aged 45 to 65 in good health. V gene TRBV6-2 or TRBV6-3 combines with J gene TRBJ2-5; no reliable D call. The sequenced sample consisted of blood. Here the CDR3 DNA reads TGTGCCAGCAGTCCACTCGGAAAGGCGGCATCGGAGACCCAGTACTTC. Protein product: CASSPLGKAASETQYF.